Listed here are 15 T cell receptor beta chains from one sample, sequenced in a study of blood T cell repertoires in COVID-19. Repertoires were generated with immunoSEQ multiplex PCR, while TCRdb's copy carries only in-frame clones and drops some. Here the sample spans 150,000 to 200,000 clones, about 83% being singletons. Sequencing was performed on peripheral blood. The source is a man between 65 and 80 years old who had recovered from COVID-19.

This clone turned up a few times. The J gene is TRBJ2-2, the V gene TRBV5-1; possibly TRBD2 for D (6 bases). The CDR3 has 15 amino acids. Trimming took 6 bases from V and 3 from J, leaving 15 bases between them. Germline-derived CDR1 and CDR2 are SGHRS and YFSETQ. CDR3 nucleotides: TGCGCCAGCAAGGTAAATCCGGGAGACACCGGGGAGCTGTTTTTT. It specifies CASKVNPGDTGELFF.

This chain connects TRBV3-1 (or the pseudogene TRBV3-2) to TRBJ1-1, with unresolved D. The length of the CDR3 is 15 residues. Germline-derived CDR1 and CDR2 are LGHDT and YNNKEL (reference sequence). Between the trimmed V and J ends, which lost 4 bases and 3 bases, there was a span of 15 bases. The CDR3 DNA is TGTGCCAGCAGCCGCGGGATGGTAAGGTACACTGAAGCTTTCTTT. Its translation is CASSRGMVRYTEAFF.

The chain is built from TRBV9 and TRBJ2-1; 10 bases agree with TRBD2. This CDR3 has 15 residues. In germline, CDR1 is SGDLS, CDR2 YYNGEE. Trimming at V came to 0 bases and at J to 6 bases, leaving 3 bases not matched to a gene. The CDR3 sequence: CASSVVASGSNEQFF. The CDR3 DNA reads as TGTGCCAGCAGCGTAGTGGCTAGCGGGAGCAATGAGCAGTTCTTC. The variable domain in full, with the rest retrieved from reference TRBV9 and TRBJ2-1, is DSGVTQTPKHLITATGQRVTLRCSPRSGDLSVYWYQQSLDQGLQFLIQYYNGEERAKGNILERFSAQQFPDLHSELNLSSLELGDSALYFCASSVVASGSNEQFFGPGTRLTVL.

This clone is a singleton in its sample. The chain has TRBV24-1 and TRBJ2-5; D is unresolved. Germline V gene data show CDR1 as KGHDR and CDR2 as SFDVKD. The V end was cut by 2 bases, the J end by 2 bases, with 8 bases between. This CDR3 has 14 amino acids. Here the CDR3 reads CATSDSQLQETQYF. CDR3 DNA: TGTGCCACCAGTGATTCCCAGTTACAAGAGACCCAGTACTTC.

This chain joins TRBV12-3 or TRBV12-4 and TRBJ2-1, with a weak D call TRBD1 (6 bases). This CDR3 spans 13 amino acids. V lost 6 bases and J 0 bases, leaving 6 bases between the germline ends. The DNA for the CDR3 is TGTGCCAGCAGGGACAGCTCCTACAATGAGCAGTTCTTC. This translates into CASRDSSYNEQFF.

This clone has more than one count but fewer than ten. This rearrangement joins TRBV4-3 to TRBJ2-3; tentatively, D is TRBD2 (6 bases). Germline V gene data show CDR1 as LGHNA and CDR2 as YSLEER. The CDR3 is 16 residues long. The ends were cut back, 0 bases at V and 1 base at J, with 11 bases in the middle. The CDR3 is CASSQDWGGGTDTQYF. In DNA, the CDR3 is TGCGCCAGCAGCCAAGATTGGGGCGGGGGCACAGATACGCAGTATTTT.

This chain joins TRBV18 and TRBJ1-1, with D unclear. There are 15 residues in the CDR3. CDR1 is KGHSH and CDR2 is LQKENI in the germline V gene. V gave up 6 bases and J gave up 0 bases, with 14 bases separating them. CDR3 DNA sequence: TGTGCCAGCTCCGAAACAGAGGGAATGAACACTGAAGCTTTCTTT. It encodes CASSETEGMNTEAFF. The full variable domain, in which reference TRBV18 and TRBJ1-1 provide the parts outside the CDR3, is NAGVMQNPRHLVRRRGQEARLRCSPMKGHSHVYWYRQLPEEGLKFMVYLQKENIIDESGMPKERFSAEFPKEGPSILRIQQVVRGDSAAYFCASSETEGMNTEAFFGQGTRLTVV.

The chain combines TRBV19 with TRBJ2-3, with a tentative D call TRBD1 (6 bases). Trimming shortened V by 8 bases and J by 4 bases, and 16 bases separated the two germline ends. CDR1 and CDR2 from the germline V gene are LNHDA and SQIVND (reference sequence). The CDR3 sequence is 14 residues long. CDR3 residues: CASATTGPSDTQYF. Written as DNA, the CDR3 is TGTGCCAGTGCAACTACAGGGCCGTCAGATACGCAGTATTTT.

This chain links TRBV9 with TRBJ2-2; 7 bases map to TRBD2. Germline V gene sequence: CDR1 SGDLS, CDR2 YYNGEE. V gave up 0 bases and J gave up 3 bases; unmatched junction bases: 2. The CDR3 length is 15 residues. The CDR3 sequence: CASSVGLADTGELFF. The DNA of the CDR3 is TGTGCCAGCAGCGTAGGACTAGCCGACACCGGGGAGCTGTTTTTT. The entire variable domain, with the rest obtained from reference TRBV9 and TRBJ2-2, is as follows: DSGVTQTPKHLITATGQRVTLRCSPRSGDLSVYWYQQSLDQGLQFLIQYYNGEERAKGNILERFSAQQFPDLHSELNLSSLELGDSALYFCASSVGLADTGELFFGEGSRLTVL.

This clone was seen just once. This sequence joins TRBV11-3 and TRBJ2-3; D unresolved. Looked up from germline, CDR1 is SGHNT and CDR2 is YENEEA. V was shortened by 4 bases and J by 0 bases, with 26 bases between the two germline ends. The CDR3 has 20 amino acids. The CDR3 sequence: CASSSLPRCATPTSTDTQYF. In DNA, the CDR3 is TGTGCCAGCAGCTCACTACCTCGATGCGCGACCCCCACTAGCACAGATACGCAGTATTTT.

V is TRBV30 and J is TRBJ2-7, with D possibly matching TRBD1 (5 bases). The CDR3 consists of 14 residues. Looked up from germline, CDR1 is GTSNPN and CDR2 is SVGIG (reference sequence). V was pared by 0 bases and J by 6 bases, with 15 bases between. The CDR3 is CAWSVPPQGREQYF. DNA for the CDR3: TGTGCCTGGAGTGTACCCCCGCAGGGTCGCGAGCAGTACTTC.

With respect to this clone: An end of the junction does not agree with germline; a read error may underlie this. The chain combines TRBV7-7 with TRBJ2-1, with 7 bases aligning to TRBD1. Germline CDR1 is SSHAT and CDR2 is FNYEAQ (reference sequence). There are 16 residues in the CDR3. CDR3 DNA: TGTGCTAGCAGCCCCCAGACAGGGACCACCTACAATGAGCAGTTCTTC. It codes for CASSPQTGTTYNEQFF.

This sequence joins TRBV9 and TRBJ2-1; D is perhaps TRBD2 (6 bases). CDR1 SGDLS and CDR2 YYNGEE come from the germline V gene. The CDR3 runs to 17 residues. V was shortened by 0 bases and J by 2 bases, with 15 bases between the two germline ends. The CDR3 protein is CASSVEGASATYNEQFF. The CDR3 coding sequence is TGTGCCAGCAGCGTAGAAGGCGCTAGCGCAACCTACAATGAGCAGTTCTTC.

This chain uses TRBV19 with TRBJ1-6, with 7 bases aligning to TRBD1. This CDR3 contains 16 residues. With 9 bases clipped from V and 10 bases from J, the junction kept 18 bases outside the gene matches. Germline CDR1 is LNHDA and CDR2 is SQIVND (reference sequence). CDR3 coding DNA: TGTGCCAGCGGAACTCGACAGGGAGCGCCGAAGTCACCCCTCCACTTT. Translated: CASGTRQGAPKSPLHF.

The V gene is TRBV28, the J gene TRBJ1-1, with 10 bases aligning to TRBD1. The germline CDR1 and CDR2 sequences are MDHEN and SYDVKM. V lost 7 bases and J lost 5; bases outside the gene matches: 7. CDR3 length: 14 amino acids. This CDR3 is CASNPTGGATEAFF. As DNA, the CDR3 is TGTGCCAGCAACCCGACAGGGGGCGCGACTGAAGCTTTCTTT.